These 19 T cell receptor beta chains came from one sample sequenced in a study of T-cell reconstitution after alpha-beta-depleted transplantation in children. TCRbeta library preparation incorporated unique molecular identifiers. TCRdb redid the calling of the PCR reads with MiXCR, one entry per CDR3 protein. Here the sample spans around 680,000 distinct CDR3 sequences, around 17% being singletons. The material was PBMCs from the stem cell graft donor, obtained from the stem cell graft. Receptor source: a human donor who donated a stem cell graft to a child with acute myeloid leukemia.

This clonotype appeared many times. V gene TRBV20-1 combines with J gene TRBJ2-4; 10 nucleotides align to TRBD1. After removal of 2 bases from V and 0 bases from J, the junction contained 1 base not matched to a gene. The CDR3 sequence is 15 residues long. Germline CDR1 reads DFQATT; CDR2 reads SNEGSKA (reference sequence). The CDR3 loop reads CSARRTGGAKNIQYF. The CDR3, as DNA: TGCAGTGCTAGACGGACAGGGGGAGCCAAAAACATTCAGTACTTC.

The V call is TRBV7-2, the J call TRBJ2-5; D might be TRBD1 (7 bases). Germline CDR1 SGHTA, CDR2 FQGNSA. The CDR3 contains 15 residues. Trimming shortened V by 4 bases and J by 1 base, and 13 bases separated the two germline ends. CDR3 residues: CASSSQGGIQETQYF. The CDR3 DNA sequence: TGTGCCAGCAGCTCCCAGGGGGGCATCCAAGAGACCCAGTACTTC. The full variable domain, its missing parts supplied by reference TRBV7-2 and TRBJ2-5, is GAGVSQSPSNKVTEKGKDVELRCDPISGHTALYWYRQSLGQGLEFLIYFQGNSAPDKSGLPSDRFSAERTGGSVSTLTIQRTQQEDSAVYLCASSSQGGIQETQYFGPGTRLLVL.

This clonotype was picked up many times. V and J are TRBV20-1 and TRBJ1-3, with D possibly TRBD1 on 6 matching bases. CDR1 DFQATT and CDR2 SNEGSKA come from the germline V gene (reference sequence). CDR3 length: 13 residues. Trimming stripped 6 bases from V and 0 bases from J, with 9 bases between. CDR3 residues: CSAGAYSGNTIYF. The CDR3 DNA follows: TGCAGTGCGGGGGCCTACTCTGGAAACACCATATATTTT.

About this clonotype: This may be a read error, as it is one base from a much larger clone. V gene TRBV20-1 combines with J gene TRBJ2-1, with a possible D match to TRBD2 (6 bases). This CDR3 has 17 amino acids. CDR1 is DFQATT, CDR2 SNEGSKA, per germline (reference sequence). Trimming removed 4 bases from V and 4 bases from J, with 23 bases in between. The CDR3 is CSATLMASGGEYNEQFF. The CDR3 DNA follows: TGCAGTGCTACCCTCATGGCCTCTGGCGGGGAATACAATGAGCAGTTCTTC.

A single count supports this clonotype. Just one base apart from a much larger clone, this may be a read error. The chain has TRBV20-1 and TRBJ2-1; D is unresolved. The CDR3 extends over 16 amino acids. Germline V gives CDR1 DFQATT, CDR2 SNEGSKA (reference sequence). V was clipped by 5 bases and J by 0 bases, with 17 bases between them. CDR3 sequence reads: CSAPQPRGDSYNEQFF. The CDR3 DNA reads TGCAGTGCTCCCCAACCCAGAGGAGACTCCTACAATGAGCAGTTCTTC.

This clonotype occurred many times. This chain connects TRBV25-1 to TRBJ2-3; D is uncertain. Germline V lookup: CDR1 MGHDK, CDR2 SYGVNS. Trimming left V 0 bases short and J 2 bases short, with 6 bases between. This CDR3 is 14 amino acids long. CDR3 bases: TGTGCCAGCAGTGAATATTCTCTCACAGATACGCAGTATTTT. Translation: CASSEYSLTDTQYF.

The chain couples TRBV7-2 to TRBJ2-7; no definite D call. This CDR3 spans 13 amino acids. Germline V gene lookup returns CDR1 SGHTA and CDR2 FQGNSA. Trimming removed 4 bases from V and 4 bases from J, with 11 bases in between. The CDR3 sequence: CASSSRALYEQYF. The CDR3 DNA reads TGTGCCAGCAGCTCCAGAGCTCTTTACGAGCAGTACTTC.

The rearrangement links TRBV11-2 to TRBJ2-7, with 10 bases lining up with TRBD2. The CDR3 is 18 residues long. Germline V CDR1 and CDR2: SGHAT, FQNNGV. Germline trimming cut 2 bases from V and 0 bases from J; bases unmatched to any gene: 10. The CDR3, as DNA: TGTGCCAGCAGCTTACCCTCTAGCGGGGGCCGCAGCTCCTACGAGCAGTACTTC. Encoded protein: CASSLPSSGGRSSYEQYF. Complete variable domain (other parts from reference TRBV11-2 and TRBJ2-7): EAGVAQSPRYKIIEKRQSVAFWCNPISGHATLYWYQQILGQGPKLLIQFQNNGVVDDSQLPKDRFSAERLKGVDSTLKIQPAKLEDSAVYLCASSLPSSGGRSSYEQYFGPGTRLTVT.

Comments on this clonotype: A much more abundant neighbour one base away suggests this may be a read error. The V call is TRBV5-1, the J call TRBJ1-2; 8 bases align to TRBD1. The CDR3 has 14 amino acids. V was clipped by 4 bases and J by 5 bases; unmatched bases: 7. CDR1 is SGHRS, CDR2 YFSETQ, per germline. CDR3 residues: CASSPRDRQYGYTF. The CDR3 bases are TGCGCCAGCAGCCCTCGGGACAGGCAATATGGCTACACCTTC.

This clonotype has more than one count but fewer than ten. The V gene is TRBV20-1, the J gene TRBJ2-7; maybe TRBD1 (5 bases). Trimming removed 4 bases at V and 6 bases at J, with 10 bases between. CDR1 and CDR2 (germline): DFQATT, SNEGSKA (reference sequence). The CDR3 length is 11 residues. The CDR3 DNA is TGCAGTGCTACAGGGTTGGGCGAGCAGTACTTC. Translation gives CSATGLGEQYF.

This chain joins TRBV9 and TRBJ1-6; the match to TRBD1 covers 8 bases. Germline trimming cut 3 bases from V and 7 bases from J; bases unmatched to any gene: 6. This CDR3 region has 15 residues. Germline V lookup: CDR1 SGDLS, CDR2 YYNGEE. DNA of the CDR3: TGTGCCAGCAGCGCGGAGACAGGGGCCAATTCACCCCTCCACTTT. This sequence encodes CASSAETGANSPLHF.

The chain has TRBV6-5 and TRBJ2-1, with TRBD2 matching 11 bases. Germline CDR1 MNHEY, CDR2 SVGAGI. This CDR3 region has 18 residues. V shed 2 bases, J shed 1 base, and the junction held 7 bases outside the gene matches. CDR3 coding DNA: TGTGCCAGCAGTTACATTGCTAGCGGGGGGCCTTCCTACAATGAGCAGTTCTTC. Translated: CASSYIASGGPSYNEQFF.

This clonotype was recorded at least ten times. The chain recombines TRBV20-1 with TRBJ1-2, with 8 bases lining up with TRBD1. The CDR3 is 16 residues long. V lost 5 bases to trimming and J lost 4 bases; unmatched junction nucleotides: 15. Per the germline V gene, CDR1 is DFQATT and CDR2 is SNEGSKA (reference sequence). The CDR3 sequence is CSALDRVSPLSYGYTF. The CDR3 coding sequence is TGCAGTGCTTTGGACAGGGTGTCTCCTCTAAGCTATGGCTACACCTTC.

This clonotype was counted at least ten times. The rearrangement uses TRBV28 and TRBJ2-7, with 10 bases that match TRBD1. The CDR3 loop spans 14 amino acids. After removal of 6 bases from V and 5 bases from J, the junction contained 7 bases not matched to a gene. Germline V gene sequence: CDR1 MDHEN, CDR2 SYDVKM. As DNA, the CDR3 is TGTGCCAGCAGGAGACAGGGGGCTACGCACGAGCAGTACGTC. It translates to CASRRQGATHEQYV.

This CDR3 reads CASRGITGELFF. DNA for the CDR3: TGTGCCAGCAGAGGGATCACCGGGGAGCTGTTTTTT. The chain joins TRBV6-4 to TRBJ2-2, with unresolved D. The CDR3 has 12 amino acids. Germline V lookup: CDR1 MRHNA, CDR2 SNTAGT. The germline V and J ends were trimmed by 6 bases and 4 bases, with 6 bases remaining between them.

The sample holds a few counts of this clonotype. V and J are TRBV6-2 or TRBV6-3 and TRBJ1-1, with TRBD1 identical over 8 bases. The V and J ends lost 8 bases and 3 bases, in that order; junction bases with no gene match: 8. This CDR3 is built from 14 residues. Per germline, CDR1 MNHEY and CDR2 SVGEGT. CDR3 DNA: TGTGCCAGCGGAGAACAGGGGGGGGACACTGAAGCTTTCTTT. It is translated as CASGEQGGDTEAFF.

This rearrangement joins TRBV24-1 to TRBJ2-5, with 8 bases fitting TRBD2. The CDR3 covers 18 residues. Germline values: CDR1 KGHDR, CDR2 SFDVKD. V gave up 1 base and J gave up 3 bases; unmatched junction bases: 12. CDR3 sequence reads: CATSDLPTSGGKEETQYF. The DNA of the CDR3 is TGTGCCACCAGTGATTTACCCACTAGCGGTGGAAAAGAAGAGACCCAGTACTTC.

This clonotype was detected many times. V and J are TRBV5-5 and TRBJ2-1; weak D call: TRBD1 (6 bases). The CDR3 covers 13 residues. Germline CDR1 SGHKS, CDR2 YYEKEE (reference sequence). Trimming pared 7 bases from V and 8 bases from J, leaving 16 bases between. CDR3 nucleotide sequence: TGTGCCAGCGAGCTGCAGGGGAAACATGAGCAGTTCTTC. Translated, it gives CASELQGKHEQFF.

A few counts support this clonotype. This chain links TRBV7-2 with TRBJ1-5; a possible D gene is TRBD1 (6 bases). Germline V gene data show CDR1 as SGHTA and CDR2 as FQGNSA. V was pared by 8 bases and J by 7 bases, with 15 bases between. The CDR3 is 13 amino acids. Written as DNA, the CDR3 is TGTGCCAGCGGACAAGGGGGATTCCAGCCCCAGCATTTT. Its translation is CASGQGGFQPQHF.